One sample yielded the 20 T cell receptor beta chains listed below, sequenced in a study of OX40 agonist ivuxolimab in advanced cancers. The assay was immunoSEQ multiplex PCR, and TCRdb's table has in-frame clones only and misses some. The sample holds some 12,000 clones; about 82% are singletons and the top ten take roughly 10%. The material was CD4+ or CD8+ T cells sorted from blood, obtained in a trial of the OX40 agonist ivuxolimab. All receptors come from an adult with an advanced solid tumor such as melanoma, head and neck, liver or kidney cancer.

This clone has just a few counts. V is TRBV7-9 and J is TRBJ1-1; D remains ambiguous. Germline V gene sequence: CDR1 SEHNR, CDR2 FQNEAQ (reference sequence). The length of the CDR3 is 14 residues. Trimming pared 6 bases from V and 2 bases from J, leaving 13 bases between. The CDR3 nucleotides read TGTGCCAGCAGGGGGTCGGGGAGCAACACTGAAGCTTTCTTT. This gives the protein CASRGSGSNTEAFF. Based on the CDR3 plus reference TRBV7-9 and TRBJ1-1, the full variable domain is DTGVSQNPRHKITKRGQNVTFRCDPISEHNRLYWYRQTLGQGPEFLTYFQNEAQLEKSRLLSDRFSAERPKGSFSTLEIQRTEQGDSAMYLCASRGSGSNTEAFFGQGTRLTVV.

The chain uses TRBV2 and TRBJ2-1, with D possibly matching TRBD1 (6 bases). V lost 8 bases and J lost 9, with 8 bases in between. CDR1 is SNHLY and CDR2 is FYNNEI in the germline V gene. The CDR3 is 10 amino acids. This CDR3 is CASEGVEQFF. CDR3 nucleotide sequence: TGTGCCAGCGAGGGGGTTGAGCAGTTCTTC.

This chain connects TRBV27 to TRBJ2-1, with 8 bases lining up with TRBD2. The trim removed 4 bases at V and 2 bases at J, leaving 4 bases unmatched. Germline V gives CDR1 MNHEY, CDR2 SMNVEV (reference sequence). This CDR3 comprises 15 residues. The CDR3 region has the DNA TGTGCCAGCAGTTCCTGGCGGGAGGCCTACAATGAGCAGTTCTTC. It yields the protein CASSSWREAYNEQFF.

The V and J genes are TRBV5-6 and TRBJ2-7, with D tentatively TRBD2 (6 bases). Germline values: CDR1 SGHDT, CDR2 YYEEEE. V lost 0 bases and J 2 bases, leaving 12 bases between the germline ends. The CDR3 runs to 15 residues. CDR3: CASSLAGEVAYEQYF. Here the CDR3 DNA reads TGTGCCAGCAGCTTGGCGGGAGAAGTGGCCTACGAGCAGTACTTC.

The genes are TRBV4-1 and TRBJ2-3; TRBD2 might be the D (5 bases). The CDR3 loop spans 15 amino acids. Germline CDR1 MGHRA, CDR2 YSYEKL. Trimming removed 1 base at V and 2 bases at J, with 10 bases between. The CDR3 region is CASSQGERNTDTQYF. CDR3 nucleotide sequence: TGCGCCAGCAGCCAAGGAGAGCGGAACACAGATACGCAGTATTTT.

This chain uses TRBV4-3 with TRBJ2-7; D is possibly TRBD2 (6 bases). The CDR3 extends over 13 amino acids. CDR1 and CDR2 from the germline V gene are LGHNA and YSLEER. The V end was cut by 4 bases, the J end by 3 bases, with 10 bases between. CDR3 protein: CASSPSGSYEQYF. Written as DNA, the CDR3 is TGCGCCAGCAGCCCGTCCGGGAGCTACGAGCAGTACTTC.

This chain uses TRBV4-3 with TRBJ2-7; 8 bases agree with TRBD1. The CDR3 loop spans 17 amino acids. V shed 4 bases and J 4 bases; nucleotides not matched to a gene: 15. Germline V CDR1 and CDR2: LGHNA, YSLEER. The CDR3 spells CASSPTPSGTGIYEQYF. CDR3 sequence (DNA): TGCGCCAGCAGCCCTACTCCCTCCGGGACAGGCATTTACGAGCAGTACTTC.

The chain employs TRBV4-3 and TRBJ2-7; D gene uncertain. Between the trimmed V and J ends, which lost 2 bases and 0 bases, there was a span of 8 bases. Germline-derived CDR1 and CDR2 are LGHNA and YSLEER. CDR3 length: 14 residues. CDR3 DNA sequence: TGCGCCAGCAGCCAACACCTCTTCTCCTACGAGCAGTACTTC. It encodes CASSQHLFSYEQYF.

This rearrangement joins TRBV6-5 to TRBJ1-6, with 7 nucleotides matching TRBD1. This CDR3 has 14 amino acids. Germline values: CDR1 MNHEY, CDR2 SVGAGI. V was pared by 6 bases and J by 7 bases, with 6 bases of the junction left unmatched. The CDR3 bases are TGTGCCAGCAGATCGACAGGGCGAAATTCACCCCTCCACTTT. This gives the protein CASRSTGRNSPLHF.

The chain uses TRBV4-2 and TRBJ2-7, with 8 bases lining up with TRBD2. The CDR3 extends over 16 amino acids. V trimming: 6 bases; J trimming: 2 bases; junction bases outside the gene matches: 12. Looked up from germline, CDR1 is LGHNA and CDR2 is YNFKEQ. The CDR3 DNA follows: TGTGCCAGCAGTCGCCTCGGGCGGGAGGTAGCCTACGAGCAGTACTTC. It is translated as CASSRLGREVAYEQYF.

This clone was picked up a small number of times. V is TRBV7-2 and J is TRBJ2-7; maybe TRBD1 (6 bases). This CDR3 comprises 16 residues. Trimming shortened V by 4 bases and J by 5 bases, and 21 bases separated the two germline ends. The germline CDR1 and CDR2 sequences are SGHTA and FQGNSA. The CDR3 loop reads CASSSRSGEVGDEQYF. The DNA of the CDR3 is TGTGCCAGCAGCTCCCGGTCAGGGGAAGTGGGCGACGAGCAGTACTTC.

The chain links TRBV19 to TRBJ1-1; D unclear. V was trimmed by 8 bases and J by 1 base, leaving 11 bases between them. Germline lookup yields CDR1 LNHDA and CDR2 SQIVND (reference sequence). This CDR3 comprises 13 residues. CDR3 DNA: TGTGCCAGTGCCCCGGGTAGGAACACTGAAGCTTTCTTT. It specifies CASAPGRNTEAFF.

The chain joins TRBV6-6 to TRBJ2-5, with D unresolved. The CDR3 loop spans 14 amino acids. CDR1 is MNHNY, CDR2 SVGAGI, per germline (reference sequence). V was cut by 0 bases and J by 6 bases, with 11 bases left in between. Here the CDR3 DNA reads TGTGCCAGCAGTTACTCAGTTTCATCTAAGACCCAGTACTTC. Its protein product is CASSYSVSSKTQYF.

The V gene is TRBV7-9, the J gene TRBJ2-1; 12 bases line up with TRBD2. The CDR3 length is 17 residues. V was pared by 5 bases and J by 5 bases, with 10 bases of the junction left unmatched. Germline CDR1 SEHNR, CDR2 FQNEAQ (reference sequence). CDR3 sequence (DNA): TGTGCCAGCAGCCCCGTCCTGACTAGCGGGAGTGACAATGAGCAGTTCTTC. The encoded protein is CASSPVLTSGSDNEQFF.

The chain employs TRBV19 and TRBJ2-1; 13 nucleotides match TRBD2. The junction had 3 bases not matched to a gene; V was cut back by 1 base and J by 9 bases. The germline V gene has CDR1 LNHDA and CDR2 SQIVND (reference sequence). This CDR3 has 15 residues. CDR3 residues: CASSIGTSGSIEQFF. The CDR3 DNA is TGTGCCAGTAGTATAGGGACTAGCGGGAGTATTGAGCAGTTCTTC.

The J gene is TRBJ2-7, the V gene TRBV6-5; tentatively, D is TRBD1 (5 bases). This CDR3 region has 13 residues. V was cut by 2 bases and J by 7 bases, with 12 bases left in between. Germline V lookup: CDR1 MNHEY, CDR2 SVGAGI. The CDR3 nucleotides read TGTGCCAGCAGTTACGCCAACCCAGGGGAGCAGTACTTC. This translates into CASSYANPGEQYF.

The chain combines TRBV11-1 with TRBJ2-1; 7 nucleotides align to TRBD2. The CDR3 length is 15 residues. Germline values: CDR1 SGHAT, CDR2 FQDESV (reference sequence). Trimming cost V 7 bases and J 6 bases; bases outside gene matches: 12. CDR3 sequence (DNA): TGTGCCAGCACTGACCAGAGGGCGGGAGTCAATGAGCAGTTCTTC. It codes for CASTDQRAGVNEQFF. The whole variable domain, filled in from reference TRBV11-1 and TRBJ2-1, reads EAEVAQSPRYKITEKSQAVAFWCDPISGHATLYWYRQILGQGPELLVQFQDESVVDDSQLPKDRFSAERLKGVDSTLKIQPAELGDSAMYLCASTDQRAGVNEQFFGPGTRLTVL.

This rearrangement joins TRBV27 to TRBJ2-7, with D perhaps assigned TRBD1 or TRBD2 (5 bases each). Deletions cut 5 bases from V and 6 bases from J, with 17 bases between. The length of the CDR3 is 14 residues. CDR1 and CDR2 (germline): MNHEY, SMNVEV (reference sequence). The CDR3 is CASSPGTASVEQYF. CDR3 DNA: TGTGCCAGCAGTCCGGGGACGGCGTCAGTCGAGCAGTACTTC.

The chain is built from TRBV7-9 and TRBJ2-7, with unresolved D. This CDR3 region has 14 residues. The V gene's germline CDR1 is SEHNR and CDR2 FQNEAQ (reference sequence). The V gene lost 5 bases and the J gene lost 1 base, with 12 bases spanning the gap. CDR3 sequence reads: CASSPIGQSYEQYF. CDR3 sequence (DNA): TGTGCCAGCAGCCCAATAGGGCAGTCCTACGAGCAGTACTTC.

This clone was counted once. This CDR3 is CSGTRDNYNEQFF. In nucleotides, the CDR3 is TGCAGCGGAACCCGGGACAATTACAATGAGCAGTTCTTC. The chain uses TRBV29-1 and TRBJ2-1, with D perhaps matching TRBD1 (6 bases). Germline CDR1 SQVTM, CDR2 ANQGSEA. The CDR3 is 13 amino acids. The ends were cut back, 7 bases at V and 4 bases at J, with 14 bases in the middle.